A selection of T cell receptor beta chains follows, all from one sample in a study of T cell changes during pregnancy in multiple sclerosis. Generated by immunoSEQ multiplex PCR, the TCRdb table keeps only in-frame clones and is missing some. The sample gives over 30,000 clones, about 88% of which show up once; 11% is in the top ten. The sequencing used CD8+ T cells from peripheral blood mononuclear cells, collected in the third trimester of pregnancy. These receptors originate from a female donor with multiple sclerosis, enrolled in a pregnancy study. The CDR3 runs from the conserved cysteine through the conserved F or W. Fields, in order: V gene, clone size, J gene, CDR3 protein. Clone size, where shown, is once, few, many, or a class for clones that have expanded.

v_gene: TRBV6-1
abundance: -
j_gene: TRBJ1-3
CDR3aa: CASSEAAYSGNTIYF

v_gene: TRBV5-5
abundance: -
j_gene: TRBJ2-5
CDR3aa: CASSLGGLETQYF

v_gene: TRBV11-3
abundance: -
j_gene: TRBJ2-1
CDR3aa: CASSLGTSGGSEQFF

v_gene: TRBV7-9
abundance: -
j_gene: TRBJ2-7
CDR3aa: CASSTGTAFRTSSYEQYF

v_gene: TRBV9
abundance: -
j_gene: TRBJ1-4
CDR3aa: CASSVVPDRGANEKLFF

v_gene: TRBV9
abundance: -
j_gene: TRBJ2-5
CDR3aa: CASSAVGGQETQYF

v_gene: TRBV7-9
abundance: -
j_gene: TRBJ1-2
CDR3aa: CASRRGDRGEAWGYTF

v_gene: TRBV5-6
abundance: -
j_gene: TRBJ2-7
CDR3aa: CASSLSGKFPEQYF

v_gene: TRBV6-5
abundance: -
j_gene: TRBJ1-2
CDR3aa: CASSYSVGERDYGYTF

v_gene: TRBV27
abundance: -
j_gene: TRBJ2-1
CDR3aa: CASSFAREQFF

v_gene: TRBV9
abundance: -
j_gene: TRBJ2-3
CDR3aa: CASSVAGGSTDTQYF

v_gene: TRBV19
abundance: -
j_gene: TRBJ2-1
CDR3aa: CASSIVSGGPIEQFF

v_gene: TRBV7-6
abundance: -
j_gene: TRBJ2-7
CDR3aa: CASSSTAGTSGHEQYF

v_gene: TRBV10-2
abundance: -
j_gene: TRBJ2-2
CDR3aa: CASSEALSGPNTGELFF

v_gene: TRBV4-1
abundance: -
j_gene: TRBJ2-7
CDR3aa: CASSQVGGGGSSTYEQYF

v_gene: TRBV12-5
abundance: -
j_gene: TRBJ1-2
CDR3aa: CASGYDREGYGYTF

v_gene: TRBV7-9
abundance: -
j_gene: TRBJ2-7
CDR3aa: CASSLPGGGRDSYEQYF

v_gene: TRBV7-9
abundance: few
j_gene: TRBJ1-2
CDR3aa: CASSSTYGYTF

v_gene: TRBV11-2
abundance: -
j_gene: TRBJ2-7
CDR3aa: CASTPMSGQGSYEQYF

v_gene: TRBV9
abundance: -
j_gene: TRBJ2-1
CDR3aa: CASSGLAGDYNEQFF

v_gene: TRBV15
abundance: -
j_gene: TRBJ1-5
CDR3aa: CATSRDRNRDQPQHF

v_gene: TRBV7-8
abundance: -
j_gene: TRBJ1-1
CDR3aa: CASSSDSFYAEAFF

v_gene: TRBV11-2
abundance: -
j_gene: TRBJ2-7
CDR3aa: CASSLVRRGGLYEQYF

v_gene: TRBV27
abundance: -
j_gene: TRBJ1-5
CDR3aa: CASSLGGSQPQHF

v_gene: TRBV4-1
abundance: -
j_gene: TRBJ2-7
CDR3aa: CASSQDVSGNAYEQYF

v_gene: TRBV7-9
abundance: -
j_gene: TRBJ2-1
CDR3aa: CASSERGTSGTDEQFF

v_gene: TRBV10-2
abundance: -
j_gene: TRBJ2-1
CDR3aa: CASSESAEPYNEQFF

v_gene: TRBV6-4
abundance: few
j_gene: TRBJ2-3
CDR3aa: CASSERGGTDTQYF

v_gene: TRBV6-6
abundance: -
j_gene: TRBJ2-6
CDR3aa: CASYGRGWTGANVLTF

v_gene: TRBV11-2
abundance: -
j_gene: TRBJ2-7
CDR3aa: CASSDSSGDYEQYF

v_gene: TRBV4-1
abundance: -
j_gene: TRBJ2-3
CDR3aa: CASSQGTGSTDTQYF

v_gene: TRBV2
abundance: -
j_gene: TRBJ1-3
CDR3aa: CASLSGERGNTIYF

v_gene: TRBV5-6
abundance: -
j_gene: TRBJ2-7
CDR3aa: CASSLVRTDEQYF

v_gene: TRBV7-9
abundance: -
j_gene: TRBJ2-7
CDR3aa: CASSRLAAYEQYF

v_gene: TRBV30
abundance: -
j_gene: TRBJ2-6
CDR3aa: CAHWARITGANVLTF

v_gene: TRBV15
abundance: few
j_gene: TRBJ1-5
CDR3aa: CATSRDQGNRRPQHF

v_gene: TRBV29-1
abundance: -
j_gene: TRBJ1-2
CDR3aa: CSVEGGEVYGYTF

v_gene: TRBV30
abundance: -
j_gene: TRBJ2-7
CDR3aa: CAWSVGAADFYF

v_gene: TRBV27
abundance: few
j_gene: TRBJ1-1
CDR3aa: CASSFLGGGTEAFF